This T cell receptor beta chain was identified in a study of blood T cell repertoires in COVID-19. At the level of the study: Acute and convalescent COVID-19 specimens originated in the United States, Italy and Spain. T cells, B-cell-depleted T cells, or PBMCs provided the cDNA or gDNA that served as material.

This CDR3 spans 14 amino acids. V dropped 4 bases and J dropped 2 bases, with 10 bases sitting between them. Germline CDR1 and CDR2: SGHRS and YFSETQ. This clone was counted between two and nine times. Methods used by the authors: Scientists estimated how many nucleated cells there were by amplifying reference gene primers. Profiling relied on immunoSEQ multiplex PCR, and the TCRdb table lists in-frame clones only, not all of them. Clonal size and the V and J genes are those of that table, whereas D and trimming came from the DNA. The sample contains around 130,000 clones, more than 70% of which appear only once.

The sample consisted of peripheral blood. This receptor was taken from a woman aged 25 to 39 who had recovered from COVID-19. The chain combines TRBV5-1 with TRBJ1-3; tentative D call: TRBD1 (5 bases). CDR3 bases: TGCGCCAGCAGCCTAGGGGCGACTGGAAACACCATATATTTT. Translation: CASSLGATGNTIYF.